Following are 20 T cell receptor beta chains from one sample sequenced in a study of T cell responses to AZD1222 COVID-19 vaccine. Libraries were prepared by immunoSEQ multiplex PCR; TCRdb keeps only in-frame clonotypes and omits some of them. This sample carries under 150,000 clones, more than 85% of them seen once, and the ten largest clones take approximately 5.4%. The sequenced sample was peripheral blood, obtained on day 0 of AZD1222 vaccination. The origin of the receptors is an adult in good health.

This rearrangement joins TRBV2 to TRBJ1-1; D is unresolved. CDR1 and CDR2 (germline): SNHLY, FYNNEI. V was pared by 7 bases and J by 3 bases, with 18 bases between. The length of the CDR3 is 15 residues. This chain's CDR3 is CASMSVGFSDTEAFF. CDR3 bases: TGTGCCAGCATGAGTGTCGGTTTTTCGGACACTGAAGCTTTCTTT.

A few counts support this clone. The chain combines TRBV19 with TRBJ2-2; the D gene is possibly TRBD1 (6 bases). CDR3 length: 14 amino acids. The germline CDR1 and CDR2 sequences are LNHDA and SQIVND (reference sequence). V was clipped by 7 bases and J by 4 bases, with 13 bases between them. The CDR3 DNA reads TGTGCCAGTACCCCGGGACACTCCACCGGGGAGCTGTTTTTT. Encoded protein: CASTPGHSTGELFF.

The chain is built from TRBV30 and TRBJ2-7, with a weak D call TRBD1 (5 bases). Germline CDR1 GTSNPN, CDR2 SVGIG (reference sequence). This CDR3 has 13 residues. V dropped 1 base and J dropped 6 bases, with 13 bases sitting between them. CDR3 amino acids: CAWSATRVSEQYF. The CDR3 DNA follows: TGTGCCTGGAGTGCGACCAGGGTTTCCGAGCAGTACTTC.

The chain is built from TRBV19 and TRBJ1-6; no firm D call. Germline V gene lookup returns CDR1 LNHDA and CDR2 SQIVND (reference sequence). The V end was cut by 10 bases, the J end by 4 bases, with 8 bases between. This CDR3 is 12 amino acids long. The CDR3 DNA follows: TGTGCCACCGCGCATTATAATTCACCCCTCCACTTT. Translation: CATAHYNSPLHF. The whole variable domain, remainder taken from reference TRBV19 and TRBJ1-6, is DGGITQSPKYLFRKEGQNVTLSCEQNLNHDAMYWYRQDPGQGLRLIYYSQIVNDFQKGDIAEGYSVSREKKESFPLTVTSAQKNPTAFYLCATAHYNSPLHFGNGTRLTVT.

V usage is TRBV7-2 and J usage is TRBJ2-5; 7 nucleotides align to TRBD2. V shed 3 bases, J shed 4 bases, and the junction held 8 bases outside the gene matches. Germline loops: CDR1 SGHTA, CDR2 FQGNSA. This CDR3 comprises 15 residues. CDR3 coding DNA: TGTGCCAGCAGCTTTGTTGCGGGGAGGGGAGAGACCCAGTACTTC. This encodes CASSFVAGRGETQYF. Using reference TRBV7-2 and TRBJ2-5 for the parts outside the CDR3, the full variable domain is GAGVSQSPSNKVTEKGKDVELRCDPISGHTALYWYRQSLGQGLEFLIYFQGNSAPDKSGLPSDRFSAERTGGSVSTLTIQRTQQEDSAVYLCASSFVAGRGETQYFGPGTRLLVL.

The V gene is TRBV9, the J gene TRBJ2-7, with 12 bases identical to TRBD1. This CDR3 contains 16 residues. The germline CDR1 and CDR2 sequences are SGDLS and YYNGEE. Unmatched junction bases numbered 6, after V lost 0 bases and J lost 5 bases. Here the CDR3 reads CASSVGDGTGGNEQYF. CDR3 coding DNA: TGTGCCAGCAGCGTAGGGGACGGGACAGGGGGCAACGAGCAGTACTTC.

The chain has TRBV7-9 and TRBJ2-7, with D possibly matching TRBD2 (5 bases). This CDR3 comprises 13 residues. Trimming removed 7 bases at V and 6 bases at J, with 16 bases between. Germline CDR1 SEHNR, CDR2 FQNEAQ (reference sequence). CDR3: CASNSGTHSEQYF. The DNA for the CDR3 is TGTGCCAGCAACTCGGGAACCCACTCCGAGCAGTACTTC.

The J gene is TRBJ2-1, the V gene TRBV3-1 (or the pseudogene TRBV3-2); TRBD2 matches at 8 bases. The CDR3 covers 20 residues. Per the germline V gene, CDR1 is LGHDT and CDR2 is YNNKEL (reference sequence). After removal of 2 bases from V and 0 bases from J, the junction contained 15 bases not matched to a gene. Here the CDR3 reads CASSQHGGDGFYRSYNEQFF. The CDR3 DNA sequence: TGTGCCAGCAGCCAACACGGGGGGGACGGTTTTTATCGCTCCTACAATGAGCAGTTCTTC.

V and J are TRBV29-1 and TRBJ1-3; D is possibly TRBD1 (5 bases). This CDR3 spans 15 amino acids. V was shortened by 6 bases and J by 2 bases, with 17 bases between the two germline ends. Germline V gives CDR1 SQVTM, CDR2 ANQGSEA. The CDR3: CSVVGHPATGNTIYF. CDR3 in DNA: TGCAGCGTCGTGGGGCACCCCGCCACTGGAAACACCATATATTTT. Full variable domain (missing parts from reference TRBV29-1 and TRBJ1-3): SAVISQKPSRDICQRGTSLTIQCQVDSQVTMMFWYRQQPGQSLTLIATANQGSEATYESGFVIDKFPISRPNLTFSTLTVSNMSPEDSSIYLCSVVGHPATGNTIYFGEGSWLTVV.

CDR3 sequence: CASSLSLGQGDYGYTF. The CDR3 DNA follows: TGTGCCAGCAGCCTAAGTCTAGGACAGGGGGACTATGGCTACACCTTC. The V and J genes are TRBV5-5 and TRBJ1-2; the match to TRBD1 covers 10 bases. The CDR3 is 16 residues long. Germline values: CDR1 SGHKS, CDR2 YYEKEE (reference sequence). Unmatched junction bases numbered 9, after V lost 4 bases and J lost 3 bases.

This clone was seen just once. The gene calls are TRBV7-8 and TRBJ1-3, with D possibly being TRBD1 (6 bases). V shed 5 bases and J shed 2 bases, with 13 bases lying between them. The CDR3 loop spans 15 amino acids. The V gene's germline CDR1 is SGHVS and CDR2 FQNEAQ. CDR3 coding DNA: TGTGCCAGCAGCCCGGTGGGGGGCACTGGAAACACCATATATTTT. Translated, it gives CASSPVGGTGNTIYF. The full variable domain, with the rest looked up from reference TRBV7-8 and TRBJ1-3, is GAGVSQSPRYKVAKRGQDVALRCDPISGHVSLFWYQQALGQGPEFLTYFQNEAQLDKSGLPSDRFFAERPEGSVSTLKIQRTQQEDSAVYLCASSPVGGTGNTIYFGEGSWLTVV.

CDR3 DNA sequence: TGTGCCAGCAGCTTAGCGGCGGACTACACCGGGGAGCTGTTTTTT. Its translation: CASSLAADYTGELFF. The rearrangement joins TRBV7-6 to TRBJ2-2; D may be TRBD2 (5 bases). The V gene's germline CDR1 is SGHVS and CDR2 FNYEAQ. There are 15 residues in the CDR3. Trimming pared 0 bases from V and 3 bases from J, leaving 8 bases between.

V usage is TRBV11-3 and J usage is TRBJ2-7; D not certain. The CDR3 consists of 14 residues. V was shortened by 2 bases and J by 6 bases, with 14 bases between the two germline ends. The germline V gene encodes CDR1 SGHNT and CDR2 YENEEA. The chain's CDR3 is CASSLHPTSGEQYF. In DNA, the CDR3 is TGTGCCAGCAGCTTACACCCTACCTCGGGCGAGCAGTACTTC. Full variable domain (rest looked up from reference TRBV11-3 and TRBJ2-7): EAGVVQSPRYKIIEKKQPVAFWCNPISGHNTLYWYLQNLGQGPELLIRYENEEAVDDSQLPKDRFSAERLKGVDSTLKIQPAELGDSAVYLCASSLHPTSGEQYFGPGTRLTVT.

The J gene is TRBJ2-1, the V gene TRBV18; 10 nucleotides agree with TRBD2. This CDR3 contains 13 residues. V trimming: 6 bases; J trimming: 9 bases; junction bases outside the gene matches: 5. The germline V gene encodes CDR1 KGHSH and CDR2 LQKENI. The chain's CDR3 is CASSLAGVGEQFF. For the CDR3, the DNA is TGTGCCAGCTCCCTAGCGGGAGTGGGTGAGCAGTTCTTC.

This rearrangement joins TRBV7-6 to TRBJ2-7; TRBD1 might be the D (6 bases). Germline CDR1 is SGHVS and CDR2 is FNYEAQ. Trimming left V 5 bases short and J 5 bases short, with 31 bases between. The CDR3 sequence is 19 residues long. The CDR3 protein is CASSPRGFPEYGELHEQYF. DNA for the CDR3: TGTGCCAGCAGCCCCAGGGGTTTCCCTGAGTATGGCGAGCTCCACGAGCAGTACTTC.

The chain uses TRBV4-1 and TRBJ2-3; 8 bases match TRBD2. The germline gives CDR1 MGHRA, CDR2 YSYEKL. The CDR3 spans 17 residues. Unmatched junction bases numbered 7, after V lost 1 base and J lost 1 base. CDR3 protein: CASSQGRGGGRTDTQYF. The CDR3, as DNA: TGCGCCAGCAGCCAAGGCCGGGGCGGGGGGCGCACAGATACGCAGTATTTT.

This sequence joins TRBV9 and TRBJ2-1; TRBD1 matches 9 bases. The CDR3 is 15 residues long. The J segment lost 7 bases and the V segment lost 1 base, leaving 6 bases of the junction unmatched. The V gene's germline CDR1 is SGDLS and CDR2 YYNGEE. The chain's CDR3 is CASSVSTGGRNEQFF. The CDR3 bases are TGTGCCAGCAGCGTATCTACAGGGGGCCGAAATGAGCAGTTCTTC.

DNA of the CDR3: TGTGCCAGCAGCCAAGGAGTAAGTTGGGGGGGGCATCAGCCCCAGCATTTT. Protein sequence: CASSQGVSWGGHQPQHF. The chain is built from TRBV3-1 (or the pseudogene TRBV3-2) and TRBJ1-5; D possibly corresponds to TRBD1 (6 bases). Per the germline V gene, CDR1 is LGHDT and CDR2 is YNNKEL (reference sequence). V lost 1 base to trimming and J lost 5 bases, with 18 bases between them. The CDR3 contains 17 residues.

The chain has TRBV10-1 and TRBJ2-7; D is perhaps TRBD1 (5 bases). Germline CDR1 and CDR2: WNHNN and SYGVQD (reference sequence). With 10 bases removed from V and 4 bases from J, the gap between germline ends came to 14 bases. The CDR3 runs 12 residues. CDR3 bases: TGCGCCAAGAGGACAAGAAATTACGAGCAGTACTTC. Translation gives CAKRTRNYEQYF.

The chain recombines TRBV5-1 with TRBJ2-3; D may be TRBD2 (6 bases). The length of the CDR3 is 13 residues. The V end was cut by 4 bases, the J end by 4 bases, with 10 bases between. Per the germline V gene, CDR1 is SGHRS and CDR2 is YFSETQ. The CDR3 coding sequence is TGCGCCAGCAGCCCGGACTATTCAGATACGCAGTATTTT. Encoded protein: CASSPDYSDTQYF.